This T cell receptor beta chain comes out of a study of T cells in Graves' hyperthyroidism and ophthalmopathy. Worth noting for this clonotype: The antigen remains unidentified.

RNA transcripts yielded amplified TCR beta CDR3 regions. First-round RT-PCR targeting the TCR CDR3 was performed with the HTBI primer set. TCRdb itself ran the multiplex PCR reads through MiXCR, one entry per CDR3 protein. The table has roughly 380,000 distinct CDR3 sequences, 13% seen once. Overall study findings and caveats: By a 13 V-J model, ophthalmopathy was set apart from stable hyperthyroidism.

Orbital computed tomography, thyroid ultrasound, serum thyroxine and TRAb, and clinical symptoms together informed the diagnoses. The receptor was derived from a man aged 30 to 45 with Graves' hyperthyroidism that later progressed to Graves' ophthalmopathy. Input material: blood.

This CDR3 is CATSSFVSGGAADTQYF. CDR3 DNA sequence: TGTGCCACCAGCAGTTTTGTCAGCGGGGGGGCTGCAGATACGCAGTATTTT. The rearrangement joins TRBV15 to TRBJ2-3, with 10 bases lining up with TRBD2. Germline assignment: CDR1 LNHNV and CDR2 YYDKDF (reference sequence). V gave up 3 bases and J gave up 4 bases; unmatched junction bases: 10. This CDR3 has 17 residues.